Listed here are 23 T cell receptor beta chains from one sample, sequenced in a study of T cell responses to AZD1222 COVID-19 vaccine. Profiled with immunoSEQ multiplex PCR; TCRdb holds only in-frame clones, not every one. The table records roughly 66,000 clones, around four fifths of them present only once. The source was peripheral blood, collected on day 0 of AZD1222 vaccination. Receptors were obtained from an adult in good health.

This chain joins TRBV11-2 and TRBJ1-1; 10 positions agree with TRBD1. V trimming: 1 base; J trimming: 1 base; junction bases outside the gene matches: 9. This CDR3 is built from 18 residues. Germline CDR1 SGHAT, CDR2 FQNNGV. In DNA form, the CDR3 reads TGTGCCAGCAGCTTAGGGGGTGGGACAGGGGTTCCGAACACTGAAGCTTTCTTT. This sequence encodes CASSLGGGTGVPNTEAFF. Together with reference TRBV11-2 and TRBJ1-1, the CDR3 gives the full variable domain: EAGVAQSPRYKIIEKRQSVAFWCNPISGHATLYWYQQILGQGPKLLIQFQNNGVVDDSQLPKDRFSAERLKGVDSTLKIQPAKLEDSAVYLCASSLGGGTGVPNTEAFFGQGTRLTVV.

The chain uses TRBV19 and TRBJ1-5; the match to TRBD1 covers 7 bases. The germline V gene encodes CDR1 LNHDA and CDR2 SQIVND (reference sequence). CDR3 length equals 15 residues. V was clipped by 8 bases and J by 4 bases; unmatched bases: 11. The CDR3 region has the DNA TGTGCCAGTGGCCGGGACAGAAACCCGAATCAGCCCCAGCATTTT. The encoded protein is CASGRDRNPNQPQHF.

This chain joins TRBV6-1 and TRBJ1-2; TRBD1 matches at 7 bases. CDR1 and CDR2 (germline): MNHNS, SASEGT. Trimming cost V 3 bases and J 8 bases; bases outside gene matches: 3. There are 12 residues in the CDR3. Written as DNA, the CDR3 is TGTGCCAGCAGTGACAGGGGGAACGGCTACACCTTC. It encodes CASSDRGNGYTF.

As DNA, the CDR3 is TGTGCCAGCAGTGAAGGGACTCTCCAAGAGACCCAGTACTTC. The encoded protein is CASSEGTLQETQYF. The V call is TRBV2, the J call TRBJ2-5; tentative D call: TRBD2 (5 bases). This CDR3 comprises 14 residues. Germline CDR1 is SNHLY and CDR2 is FYNNEI. V was pared by 1 base and J by 1 base, with 7 bases between.

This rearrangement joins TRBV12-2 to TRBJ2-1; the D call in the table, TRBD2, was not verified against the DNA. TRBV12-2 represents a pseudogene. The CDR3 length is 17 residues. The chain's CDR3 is CASRLPSGESSYNEQFF. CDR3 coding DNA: TGTGCAAGTCGCTTACCTAGCGGGGAGAGCTCCTACAATGAGCAGTTCTTC.

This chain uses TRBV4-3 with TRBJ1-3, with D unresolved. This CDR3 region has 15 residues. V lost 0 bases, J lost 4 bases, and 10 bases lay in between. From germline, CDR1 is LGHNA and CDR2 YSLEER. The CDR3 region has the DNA TGCGCCAGCAGCCAAGATACATACCAGGGAAACACCATATATTTT. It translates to CASSQDTYQGNTIYF.

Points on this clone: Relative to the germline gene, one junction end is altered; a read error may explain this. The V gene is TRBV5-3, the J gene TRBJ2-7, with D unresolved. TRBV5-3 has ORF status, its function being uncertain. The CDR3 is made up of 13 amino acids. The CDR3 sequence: CARSSSSSYEQYF. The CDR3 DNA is TGTGCCAGAAGCTCGTCGAGCTCCTACGAGCAGTATTTC.

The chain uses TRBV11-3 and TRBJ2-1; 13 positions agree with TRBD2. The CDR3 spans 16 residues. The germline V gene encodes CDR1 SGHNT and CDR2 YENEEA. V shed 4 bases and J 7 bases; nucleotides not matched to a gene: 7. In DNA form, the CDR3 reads TGTGCCAGCAGCTCATGGACTAGCGGGGGTGTTAATGAGCAGTTCTTC. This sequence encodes CASSSWTSGGVNEQFF.

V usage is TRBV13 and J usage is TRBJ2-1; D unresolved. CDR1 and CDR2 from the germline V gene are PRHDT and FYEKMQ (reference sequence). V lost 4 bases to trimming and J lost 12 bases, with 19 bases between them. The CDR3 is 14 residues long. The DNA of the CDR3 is TGTGCCAGCAGCTCATCTGGTCTAAGGGAAGGGCAGTTCTTC. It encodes CASSSSGLREGQFF.

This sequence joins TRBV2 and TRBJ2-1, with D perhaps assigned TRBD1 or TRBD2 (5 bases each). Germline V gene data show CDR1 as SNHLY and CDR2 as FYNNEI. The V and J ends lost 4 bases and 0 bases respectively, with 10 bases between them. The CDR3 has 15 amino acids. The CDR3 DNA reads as TGTGCCAGCAGTGGGGGGTCGAGCTCCTACAATGAGCAGTTCTTC. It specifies CASSGGSSSYNEQFF.

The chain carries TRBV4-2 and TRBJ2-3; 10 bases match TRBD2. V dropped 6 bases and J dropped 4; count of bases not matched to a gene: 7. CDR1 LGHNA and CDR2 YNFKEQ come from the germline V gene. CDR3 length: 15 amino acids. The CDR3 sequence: CASSPQRGGSDTQYF. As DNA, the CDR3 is TGTGCCAGCAGTCCCCAGCGGGGGGGCTCAGATACGCAGTATTTT.

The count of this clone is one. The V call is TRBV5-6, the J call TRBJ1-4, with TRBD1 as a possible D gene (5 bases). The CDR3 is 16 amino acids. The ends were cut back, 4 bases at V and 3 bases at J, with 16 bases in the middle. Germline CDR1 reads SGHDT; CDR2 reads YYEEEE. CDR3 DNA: TGTGCCAGCAGCGCTGGACAAGGGTTCGCTAATGAAAAACTGTTTTTT. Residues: CASSAGQGFANEKLFF.

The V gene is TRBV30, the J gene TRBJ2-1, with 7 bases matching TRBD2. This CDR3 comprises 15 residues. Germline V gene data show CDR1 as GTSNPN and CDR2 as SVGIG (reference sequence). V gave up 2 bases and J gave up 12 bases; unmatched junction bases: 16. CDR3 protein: CAWSWIGQGGIGQFF. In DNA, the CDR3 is TGTGCCTGGAGTTGGATAGGCCAGGGAGGGATTGGGCAGTTCTTC.

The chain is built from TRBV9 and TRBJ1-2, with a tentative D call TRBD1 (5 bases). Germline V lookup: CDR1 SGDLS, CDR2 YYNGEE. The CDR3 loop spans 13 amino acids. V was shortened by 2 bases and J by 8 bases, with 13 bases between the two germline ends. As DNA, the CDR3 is TGTGCCAGCAGCGTCCTGGGACCGGGGGGCTACACCTTC. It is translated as CASSVLGPGGYTF. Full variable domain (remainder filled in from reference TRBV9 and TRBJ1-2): DSGVTQTPKHLITATGQRVTLRCSPRSGDLSVYWYQQSLDQGLQFLIQYYNGEERAKGNILERFSAQQFPDLHSELNLSSLELGDSALYFCASSVLGPGGYTFGSGTRLTVV.

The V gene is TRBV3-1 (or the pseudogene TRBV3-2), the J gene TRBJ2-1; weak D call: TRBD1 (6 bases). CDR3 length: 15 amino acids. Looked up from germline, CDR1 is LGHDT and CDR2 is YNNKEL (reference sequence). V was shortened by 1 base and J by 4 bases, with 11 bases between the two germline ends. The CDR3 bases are TGTGCCAGCAGCCAAGGCCAGGGGATTTACAATGAGCAGTTCTTC. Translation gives CASSQGQGIYNEQFF.

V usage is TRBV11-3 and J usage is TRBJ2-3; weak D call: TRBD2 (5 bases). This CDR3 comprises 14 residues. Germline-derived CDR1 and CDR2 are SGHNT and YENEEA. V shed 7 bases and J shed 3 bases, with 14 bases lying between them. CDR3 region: CASIHPGSTDTQYF. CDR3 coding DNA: TGTGCCAGCATCCATCCGGGGTCTACAGATACGCAGTATTTT.

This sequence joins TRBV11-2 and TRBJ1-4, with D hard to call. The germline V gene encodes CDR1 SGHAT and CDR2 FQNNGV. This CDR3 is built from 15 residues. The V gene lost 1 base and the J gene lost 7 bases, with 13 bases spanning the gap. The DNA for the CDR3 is TGTGCCAGCAGCTTAGTGGGAGGCAGGAGTGAAAAACTGTTTTTT. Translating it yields CASSLVGGRSEKLFF.

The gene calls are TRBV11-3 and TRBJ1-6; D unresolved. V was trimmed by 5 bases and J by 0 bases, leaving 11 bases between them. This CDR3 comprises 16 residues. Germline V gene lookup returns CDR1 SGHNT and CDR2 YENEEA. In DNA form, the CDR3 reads TGTGCCAGCAGCGGAATGAGGAGCTCCTATAATTCACCCCTCCACTTT. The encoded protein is CASSGMRSSYNSPLHF.

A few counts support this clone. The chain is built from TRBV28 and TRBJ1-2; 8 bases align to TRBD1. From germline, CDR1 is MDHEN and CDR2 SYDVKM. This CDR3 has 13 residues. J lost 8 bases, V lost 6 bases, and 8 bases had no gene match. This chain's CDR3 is CASRSQGEDGYTF. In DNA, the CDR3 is TGTGCCAGCAGATCACAGGGGGAGGACGGCTACACCTTC.

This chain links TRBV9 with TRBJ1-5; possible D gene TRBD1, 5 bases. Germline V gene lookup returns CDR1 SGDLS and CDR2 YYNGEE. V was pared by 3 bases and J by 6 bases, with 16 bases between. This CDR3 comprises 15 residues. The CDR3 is CASSADTGGTQPQHF. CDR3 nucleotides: TGTGCCAGCAGCGCCGACACGGGGGGTACTCAGCCCCAGCATTTT.

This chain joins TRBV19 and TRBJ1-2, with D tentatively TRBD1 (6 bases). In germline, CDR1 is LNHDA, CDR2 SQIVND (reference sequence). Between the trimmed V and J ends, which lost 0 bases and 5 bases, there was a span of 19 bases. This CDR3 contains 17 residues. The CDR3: CASSIDLPSDSGYGYTF. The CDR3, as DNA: TGTGCCAGTAGTATAGATTTACCCTCGGACAGCGGATATGGCTACACCTTC.

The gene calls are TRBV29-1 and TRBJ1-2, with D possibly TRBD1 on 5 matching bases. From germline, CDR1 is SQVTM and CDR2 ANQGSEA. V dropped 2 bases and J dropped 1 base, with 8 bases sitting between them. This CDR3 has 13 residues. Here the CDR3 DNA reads TGCAGCGTTGAACAGGGAAATAACTATGGCTACACCTTC. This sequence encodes CSVEQGNNYGYTF.

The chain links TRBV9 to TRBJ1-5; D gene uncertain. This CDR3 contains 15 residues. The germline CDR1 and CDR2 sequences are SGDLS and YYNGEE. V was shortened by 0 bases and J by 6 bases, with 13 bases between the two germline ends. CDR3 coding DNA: TGTGCCAGCAGCGTAGGGGAGGGAATTGGTCAGCCCCAGCATTTT. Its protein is CASSVGEGIGQPQHF.